This T cell receptor (beta chain) is from a study of graft-versus-host responses after intestinal transplantation. About the study: Every transplant recipient was induced with anti-thymocyte globulin, then maintained on tacrolimus and steroids for approximately three years.

The data were produced by immunoSEQ multiplex PCR, yet TCRdb's version contains in-frame clones alone and is incomplete. The data hold about 39,000 clones, with roughly 92% observed a single time. Regarding the study as a whole: The authors found GvH clones in recipient marrow, some appearing first in ileum or blood. Association was observed between peak circulating GvH clone levels and early post-transplant HvG declines. High graft-versus-host to host-versus-graft clonal ratios were found in allografts of patients who had graft-donor T cell macrochimerism.

Comments on this clone: Its antigen is unidentified.

Material: unstimulated CD8+ T cells sorted from spleen or lymph node cells, obtained before transplant. This receptor was taken from a human donor who was the organ donor for an intestinal transplant.

CDR3 sequence reads: CASSVLAGGQHYTGELFF. DNA for the CDR3: TGTGCCAGCAGCGTACTAGCGGGAGGGCAACACTACACCGGGGAGCTGTTTTTT. This chain joins TRBV9 and TRBJ2-2, with 12 positions matching TRBD2. The CDR3 is made up of 18 amino acids. The trim removed 1 base at V and 3 bases at J, leaving 7 bases unmatched. Germline CDR1 SGDLS, CDR2 YYNGEE.